This T cell receptor beta chain derives from a study of early T cells in non-severe SARS-CoV-2 infection. MiXCR, applied by TCRdb to the 5' RACE reads, yields one record per CDR3 protein. The sample holds about 29,000 distinct CDR3 sequences, around 5% seen once. In this sample, this clonotype turned up many times. Trimming took 7 bases from V and 0 from J; bases not matched to a gene: 13. CDR3 length: 16 amino acids. Germline V lookup: CDR1 SQVTM, CDR2 ANQGSEA. The chain carries TRBV29-1 and TRBJ2-3; 7 bases agree with TRBD1. Sequencing input: whole blood. This TCR was recovered from an adult who was a healthcare worker with PCR-confirmed SARS-CoV-2 infection or an uninfected control (not recorded which). The CDR3 bases are TGCAGCGCCAAAGGCCCAACAGGGGCGAGCACAGATACGCAGTATTTT. Residues: CSAKGPTGASTDTQYF.